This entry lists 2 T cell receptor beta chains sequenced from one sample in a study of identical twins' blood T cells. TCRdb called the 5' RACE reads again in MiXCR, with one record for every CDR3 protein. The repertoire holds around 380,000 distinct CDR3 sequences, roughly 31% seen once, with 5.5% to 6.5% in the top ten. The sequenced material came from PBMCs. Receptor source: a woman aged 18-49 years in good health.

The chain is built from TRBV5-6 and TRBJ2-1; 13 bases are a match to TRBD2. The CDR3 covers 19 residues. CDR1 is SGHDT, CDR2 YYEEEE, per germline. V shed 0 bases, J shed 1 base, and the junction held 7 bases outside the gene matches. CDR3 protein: CASSLVGTSGTQSYNEQFF. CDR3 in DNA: TGTGCCAGCAGCTTGGTTGGGACTAGCGGGACGCAGTCCTACAATGAGCAGTTCTTC.

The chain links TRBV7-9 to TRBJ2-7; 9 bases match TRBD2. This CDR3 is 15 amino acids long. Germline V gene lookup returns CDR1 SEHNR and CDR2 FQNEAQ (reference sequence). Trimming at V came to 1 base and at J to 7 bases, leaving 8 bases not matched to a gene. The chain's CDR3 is CASSLVASGTVEQYF. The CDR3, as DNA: TGTGCCAGCAGCTTAGTGGCTAGCGGGACTGTGGAGCAGTACTTC.